This T cell receptor (beta chain) was retrieved from a study of control samples from healthy donors and cancer patients. Germline values: CDR1 MNHEY, CDR2 SVGEGT. The CDR3 totals 12 residues. With 6 bases removed from V and 6 bases from J, the gap between germline ends came to 6 bases. The data were produced by immunoSEQ multiplex PCR, yet TCRdb's version contains in-frame clones alone and is incomplete. This table holds roughly 200,000 clones. The chain uses TRBV6-2 or TRBV6-3 and TRBJ2-6, with D unclear. The source is a woman aged 25 to 39 in good health. The sample was blood. CDR3 sequence: CASSPQANVLTF. CDR3 in DNA: TGTGCCAGCAGCCCACAGGCCAACGTCCTGACTTTC.